This entry lists 11 T cell receptor beta chains sequenced from one sample in a study of CD8 T cells in ankylosing spondylitis. TCRdb analysed the 5' RACE reads with MiXCR anew, one entry per CDR3 protein. The sample lists around 130,000 distinct CDR3 sequences, over 7% occurring once. Sequencing was done on a sample of blood, either unsorted or a sorted T cell fraction (not recorded which). All receptors derive from a male donor with ankylosing spondylitis or in good health (not recorded which).

V gene TRBV20-1 combines with J gene TRBJ1-2; 7 bases fit TRBD1. Trimming took 2 bases from V and 1 from J; bases not matched to a gene: 7. In germline, CDR1 is DFQATT, CDR2 SNEGSKA (reference sequence). This CDR3 is 15 amino acids long. CDR3 residues: CSARRGQGVNYGYTF. CDR3 coding DNA: TGCAGTGCTAGAAGGGGGCAGGGAGTTAACTATGGCTACACCTTC.

The chain has TRBV7-2 and TRBJ2-5; D is tentatively TRBD1 or TRBD2 (5 bases each). This CDR3 is built from 13 residues. The germline V and J ends were trimmed by 7 bases and 3 bases, with 12 bases remaining between them. The germline CDR1 and CDR2 sequences are SGHTA and FQGNSA. CDR3 nucleotides: TGTGCCAGCACCAAGAGGGGAAAAGAGACCCAGTACTTC. Translating it yields CASTKRGKETQYF.

The chain combines TRBV7-9 with TRBJ2-7, with TRBD2 matching over 7 bases. The germline V gene has CDR1 SEHNR and CDR2 FQNEAQ (reference sequence). CDR3 length: 13 residues. The junction had 5 bases not matched to a gene; V was cut back by 5 bases and J by 4 bases. This chain's CDR3 is CASSPWEGYEQYF. The CDR3 DNA reads as TGTGCCAGCAGCCCCTGGGAGGGATACGAGCAGTACTTC.

This clonotype was counted a few times. One junction end does not reproduce the germline sequence, and a read error may be involved. The rearrangement uses TRBV15 and TRBJ2-3, with D perhaps TRBD2 (6 bases). The CDR3 is 13 residues long. The V gene's germline CDR1 is LNHNV and CDR2 YYDKDF (reference sequence). The CDR3 DNA is TGTGCCACCAGCGGGAGGAGCAGAGATACGCAGTATTTT. Protein sequence: CATSGRSRDTQYF.

This clonotype has ten or more counts. The chain couples TRBV29-1 to TRBJ1-2; 7 bases are shared with TRBD1. Germline lookup yields CDR1 SQVTM and CDR2 ANQGSEA. The CDR3 runs to 14 residues. V gave up 3 bases and J gave up 5 bases; unmatched junction bases: 9. The CDR3 DNA reads as TGCAGCGTTGACAGGGGGTTTTCGAATTATGGCTACACCTTC. Its translation is CSVDRGFSNYGYTF.

This clonotype was picked up many times. The CDR3 DNA reads as TGCAGTGCTAGCGAATCGAACAGGGAAGCTTTCTTT. It is translated as CSASESNREAFF. The chain has TRBV20-1 and TRBJ1-1; perhaps TRBD1 as D (5 bases). The CDR3 totals 12 residues. The germline V gene encodes CDR1 DFQATT and CDR2 SNEGSKA (reference sequence). Trimming left V 3 bases short and J 8 bases short, with 13 bases between.

Here the CDR3 reads CASGLDQGAQYF. CDR3 nucleotide sequence: TGTGCTAGTGGTCTGGACCAAGGGGCCCAGTACTTC. This chain connects TRBV12-5 to TRBJ2-5, with D possibly being TRBD1 (5 bases). Germline V lookup: CDR1 LGHNT, CDR2 FRNRAP. The V gene lost 5 bases and the J gene lost 9 bases, with 13 bases spanning the gap. The CDR3 sequence is 12 residues long.

The sample holds many counts of this clonotype. The rearrangement joins TRBV5-8 to TRBJ2-1, with TRBD1 identical over 9 bases. The CDR3 has 15 amino acids. CDR1 and CDR2 from the germline V gene are SGHTS and YDEGEE. J gave up 7 bases and V 3 bases, and 8 bases lay outside the gene matches. In nucleotides, the CDR3 is TGTGCCAGCAGCTCCCGGGACAGGGAATTAAATGAGCAGTTCTTC. This translates into CASSSRDRELNEQFF.

At least ten counts were recorded for this clonotype. The V and J genes are TRBV4-3 and TRBJ2-1; D possibly uses TRBD1 or TRBD2 (5 bases each). The germline V gene encodes CDR1 LGHNA and CDR2 YSLEER. The CDR3 extends over 15 amino acids. V shed 1 base and J shed 7 bases, with 14 bases lying between them. CDR3 coding DNA: TGCGCCAGCAGCCAAGGTCCGGGACCGGTGAATGAGCAGTTCTTC. This encodes CASSQGPGPVNEQFF.

This clonotype was counted many times. The chain links TRBV5-1 to TRBJ2-1; TRBD2 aligns across 10 bases. Germline lookup yields CDR1 SGHRS and CDR2 YFSETQ. J was trimmed by 4 bases and V by 4 bases; bases with no gene match: 8. The CDR3 totals 16 residues. The CDR3: CASSPVAGGIYNEQFF. The CDR3 coding sequence is TGCGCCAGCAGCCCGGTAGCGGGAGGAATATACAATGAGCAGTTCTTC. The variable domain in full, with the rest retrieved from reference TRBV5-1 and TRBJ2-1, is KAGVTQTPRYLIKTRGQQVTLSCSPISGHRSVSWYQQTPGQGLQFLFEYFSETQRNKGNFPGRFSGRQFSNSRSEMNVSTLELGDSALYLCASSPVAGGIYNEQFFGPGTRLTVL.

The chain is built from TRBV28 and TRBJ2-2; 13 positions agree with TRBD2. The CDR3 extends over 17 amino acids. Germline V gene lookup returns CDR1 MDHEN and CDR2 SYDVKM. Trimming took 3 bases from V and 5 from J; bases not matched to a gene: 6. The CDR3 protein is CASSLGLAGRETGELFF. The CDR3 DNA sequence: TGTGCCAGCAGTTTGGGACTAGCGGGACGGGAGACCGGGGAGCTGTTTTTT.